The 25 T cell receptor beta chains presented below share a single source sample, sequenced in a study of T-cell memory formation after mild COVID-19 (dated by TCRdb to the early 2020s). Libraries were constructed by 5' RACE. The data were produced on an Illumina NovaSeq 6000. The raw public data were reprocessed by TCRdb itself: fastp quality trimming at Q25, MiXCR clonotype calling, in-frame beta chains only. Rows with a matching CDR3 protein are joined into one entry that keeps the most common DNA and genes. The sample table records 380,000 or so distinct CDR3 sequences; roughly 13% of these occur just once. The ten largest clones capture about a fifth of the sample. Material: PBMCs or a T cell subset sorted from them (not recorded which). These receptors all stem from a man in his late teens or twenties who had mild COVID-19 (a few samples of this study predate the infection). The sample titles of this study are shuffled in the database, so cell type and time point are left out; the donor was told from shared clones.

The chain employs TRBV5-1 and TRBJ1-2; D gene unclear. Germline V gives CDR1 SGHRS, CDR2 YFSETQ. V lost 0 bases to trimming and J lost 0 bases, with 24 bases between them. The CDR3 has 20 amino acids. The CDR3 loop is CASSLVLLGRRSSANYGYTF. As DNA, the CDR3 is TGCGCCAGCAGCTTGGTCCTATTGGGGAGGAGGTCTTCTGCTAACTATGGCTACACCTTC.

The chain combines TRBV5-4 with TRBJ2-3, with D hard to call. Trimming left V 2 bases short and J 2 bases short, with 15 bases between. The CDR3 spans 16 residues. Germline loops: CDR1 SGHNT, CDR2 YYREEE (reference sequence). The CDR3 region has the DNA TGTGCCAGCAGCTTCTTGGGGTCCCAAATCACAGATACGCAGTATTTT. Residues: CASSFLGSQITDTQYF.

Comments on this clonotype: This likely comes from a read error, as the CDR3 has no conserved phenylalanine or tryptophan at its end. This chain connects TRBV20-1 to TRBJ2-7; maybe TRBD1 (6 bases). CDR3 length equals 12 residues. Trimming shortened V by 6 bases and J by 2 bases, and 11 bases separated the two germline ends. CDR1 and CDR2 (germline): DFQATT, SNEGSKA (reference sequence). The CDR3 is CSAGQRAYEQYL. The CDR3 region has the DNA TGCAGTGCCGGACAGCGCGCCTACGAGCAGTACTTA.

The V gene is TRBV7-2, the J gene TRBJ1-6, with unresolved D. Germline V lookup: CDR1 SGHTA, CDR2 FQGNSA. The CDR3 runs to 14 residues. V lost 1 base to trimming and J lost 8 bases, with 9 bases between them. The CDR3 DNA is TGTGCCAGCAGCTTAGACCTGGGTGATTCACCCCTCCACTTT. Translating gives CASSLDLGDSPLHF.

The CDR3 sequence: CASSPGIAGDSSNEQFF. The CDR3 region has the DNA TGTGCCAGCTCACCCGGGATAGCGGGGGACTCAAGCAATGAGCAGTTCTTC. The chain combines TRBV18 with TRBJ2-1; 9 nucleotides align to TRBD2. The germline CDR1 and CDR2 sequences are KGHSH and LQKENI. The CDR3 length is 17 residues. J lost 6 bases, V lost 3 bases, and 12 bases had no gene match.

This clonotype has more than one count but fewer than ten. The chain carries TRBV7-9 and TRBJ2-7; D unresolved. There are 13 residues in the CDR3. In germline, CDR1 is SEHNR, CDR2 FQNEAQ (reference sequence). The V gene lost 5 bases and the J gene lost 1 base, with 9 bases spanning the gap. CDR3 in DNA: TGTGCCAGCAGCGCCCCCCAGTCCTACGAGCAGTACTTC. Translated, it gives CASSAPQSYEQYF.

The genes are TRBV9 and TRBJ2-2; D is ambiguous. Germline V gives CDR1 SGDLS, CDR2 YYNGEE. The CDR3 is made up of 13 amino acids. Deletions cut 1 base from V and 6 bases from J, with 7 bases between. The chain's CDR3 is CASSVRVPGELFF. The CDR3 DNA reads TGTGCCAGCAGCGTAAGGGTCCCCGGGGAGCTGTTTTTT.

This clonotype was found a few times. The CDR3, as DNA: TGTGCCAGCAGTTTCCATCCTAGCACAGATACGCAGTATTTT. Protein sequence: CASSFHPSTDTQYF. The gene calls are TRBV12-3 or TRBV12-4 and TRBJ2-3, with D hard to call. The CDR3 is 14 amino acids. V lost 3 bases to trimming and J lost 0 bases, with 7 bases between them.

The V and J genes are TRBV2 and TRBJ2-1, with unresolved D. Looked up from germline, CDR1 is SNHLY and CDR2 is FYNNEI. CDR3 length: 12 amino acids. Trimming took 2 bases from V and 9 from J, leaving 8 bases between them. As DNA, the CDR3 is TGTGCCAGCAGTGAACGTTCGCTTGAGCAGTTCTTC. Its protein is CASSERSLEQFF.

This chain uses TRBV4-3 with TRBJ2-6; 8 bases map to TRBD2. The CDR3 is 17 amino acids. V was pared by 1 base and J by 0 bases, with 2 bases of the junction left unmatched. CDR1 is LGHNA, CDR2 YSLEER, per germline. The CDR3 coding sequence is TGCGCCAGCAGCCAAGTAGCGGGAAACTCTGGGGCCAACGTCCTGACTTTC. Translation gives CASSQVAGNSGANVLTF.

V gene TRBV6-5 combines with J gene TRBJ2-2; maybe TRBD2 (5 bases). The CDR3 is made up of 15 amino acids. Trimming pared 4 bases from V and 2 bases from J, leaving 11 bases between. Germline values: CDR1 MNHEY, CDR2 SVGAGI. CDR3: CASSWTRTNTGELFF. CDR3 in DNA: TGTGCCAGCAGTTGGACCAGGACTAACACCGGGGAGCTGTTTTTT.

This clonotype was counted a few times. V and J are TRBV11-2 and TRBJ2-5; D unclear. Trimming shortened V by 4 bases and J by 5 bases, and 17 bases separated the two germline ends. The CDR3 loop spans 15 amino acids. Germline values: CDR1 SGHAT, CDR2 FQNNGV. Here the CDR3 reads CASSSWEHEVETQYF. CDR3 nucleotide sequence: TGTGCCAGCAGCTCATGGGAACACGAAGTGGAGACCCAGTACTTC.

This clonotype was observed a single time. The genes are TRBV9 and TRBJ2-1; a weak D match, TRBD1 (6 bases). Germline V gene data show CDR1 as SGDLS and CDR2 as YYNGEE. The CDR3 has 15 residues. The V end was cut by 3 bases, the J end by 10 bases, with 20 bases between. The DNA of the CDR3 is TGTGCCAGCAGCGGACAGGCGATTGGACTCTCCGAGCAGTTCTTC. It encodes CASSGQAIGLSEQFF. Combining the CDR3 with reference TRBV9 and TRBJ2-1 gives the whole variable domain DSGVTQTPKHLITATGQRVTLRCSPRSGDLSVYWYQQSLDQGLQFLIQYYNGEERAKGNILERFSAQQFPDLHSELNLSSLELGDSALYFCASSGQAIGLSEQFFGPGTRLTVL.

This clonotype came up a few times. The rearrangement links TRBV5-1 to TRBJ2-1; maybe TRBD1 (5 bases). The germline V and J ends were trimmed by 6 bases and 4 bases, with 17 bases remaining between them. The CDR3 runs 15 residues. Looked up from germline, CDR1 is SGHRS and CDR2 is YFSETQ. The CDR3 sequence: CASTSVRANYNEQFF. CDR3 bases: TGCGCCAGCACCTCGGTCAGGGCGAATTACAATGAGCAGTTCTTC.

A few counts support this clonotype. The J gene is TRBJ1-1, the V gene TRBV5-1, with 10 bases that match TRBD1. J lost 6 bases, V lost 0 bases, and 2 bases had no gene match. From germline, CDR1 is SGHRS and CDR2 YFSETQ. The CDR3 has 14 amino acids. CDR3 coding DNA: TGCGCCAGCAGCTTGGGACAGGGGGCCGCTGAAGCTTTCTTT. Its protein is CASSLGQGAAEAFF.

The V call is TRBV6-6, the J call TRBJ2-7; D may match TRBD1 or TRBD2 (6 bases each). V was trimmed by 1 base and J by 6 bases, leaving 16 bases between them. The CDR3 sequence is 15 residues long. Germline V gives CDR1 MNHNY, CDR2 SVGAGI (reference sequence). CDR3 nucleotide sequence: TGTGCCAGCAGTTACTTAGGGGGGTTGCTAGCCGAGCAGTACTTC. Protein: CASSYLGGLLAEQYF.

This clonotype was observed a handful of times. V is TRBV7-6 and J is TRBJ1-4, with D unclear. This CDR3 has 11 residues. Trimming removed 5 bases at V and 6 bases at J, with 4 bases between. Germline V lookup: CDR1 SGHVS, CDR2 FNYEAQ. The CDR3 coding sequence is TGTGCCAGCAGCGCCTATGAAAAACTGTTTTTT. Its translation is CASSAYEKLFF.

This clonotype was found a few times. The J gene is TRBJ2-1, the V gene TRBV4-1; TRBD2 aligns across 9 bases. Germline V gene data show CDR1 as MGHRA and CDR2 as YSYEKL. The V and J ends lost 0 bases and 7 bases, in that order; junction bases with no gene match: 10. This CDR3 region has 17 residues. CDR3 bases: TGCGCCAGCAGCCAAGATTCGGCTAGCGGGGCGTGGAATGAGCAGTTCTTC. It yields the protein CASSQDSASGAWNEQFF.

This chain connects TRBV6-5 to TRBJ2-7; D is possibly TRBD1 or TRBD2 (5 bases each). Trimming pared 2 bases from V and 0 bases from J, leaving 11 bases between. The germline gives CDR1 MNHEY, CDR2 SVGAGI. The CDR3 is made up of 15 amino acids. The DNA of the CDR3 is TGTGCCAGCAGTTACGGGAAGGGGAGCTCCTACGAGCAGTACTTC. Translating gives CASSYGKGSSYEQYF.

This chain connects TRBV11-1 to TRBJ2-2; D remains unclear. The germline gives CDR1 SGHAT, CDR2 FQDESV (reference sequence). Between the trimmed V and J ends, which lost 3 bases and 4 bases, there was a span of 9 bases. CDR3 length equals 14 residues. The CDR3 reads CASSLAAVTGELFF. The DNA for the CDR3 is TGTGCCAGCAGCTTGGCGGCAGTCACCGGGGAGCTGTTTTTT.

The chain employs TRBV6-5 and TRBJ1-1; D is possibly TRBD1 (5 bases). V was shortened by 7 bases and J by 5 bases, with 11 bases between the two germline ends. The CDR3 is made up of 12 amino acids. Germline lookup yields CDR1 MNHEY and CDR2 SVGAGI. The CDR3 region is CASKRWGTEAFF. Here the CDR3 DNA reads TGTGCCAGCAAACGGTGGGGGACTGAAGCTTTCTTT.

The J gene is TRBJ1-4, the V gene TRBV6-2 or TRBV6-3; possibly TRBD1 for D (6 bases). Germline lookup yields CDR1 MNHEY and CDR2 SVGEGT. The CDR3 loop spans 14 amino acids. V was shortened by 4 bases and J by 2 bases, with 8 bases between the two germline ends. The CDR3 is CASSWGPTNEKLFF. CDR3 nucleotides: TGTGCCAGCAGTTGGGGGCCCACTAATGAAAAACTGTTTTTT.

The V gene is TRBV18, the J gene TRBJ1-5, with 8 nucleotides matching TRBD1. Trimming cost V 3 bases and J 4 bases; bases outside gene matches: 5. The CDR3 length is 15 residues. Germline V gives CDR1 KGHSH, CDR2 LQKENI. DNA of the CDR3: TGTGCCAGCTCACCCGGACAGGGAAGTAATCAGCCCCAGCATTTT. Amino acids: CASSPGQGSNQPQHF.

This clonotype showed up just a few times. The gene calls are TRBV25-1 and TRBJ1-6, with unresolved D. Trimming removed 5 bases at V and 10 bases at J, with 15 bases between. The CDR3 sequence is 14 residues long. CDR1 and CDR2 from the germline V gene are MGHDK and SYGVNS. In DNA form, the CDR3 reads TGTGCCAGCAGTTACGTCGGTCCATCCTCACCCCTCCACTTT. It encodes CASSYVGPSSPLHF.

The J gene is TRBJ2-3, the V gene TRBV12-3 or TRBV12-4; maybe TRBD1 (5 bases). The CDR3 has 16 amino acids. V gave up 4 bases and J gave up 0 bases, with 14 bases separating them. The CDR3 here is CASSSSDTNSTDTQYF. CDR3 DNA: TGTGCCAGCAGTTCCTCGGACACCAACAGCACAGATACGCAGTATTTT.